This T cell receptor (beta chain) was obtained from a study of Graves' ophthalmopathy and Graves' hyperthyroidism. TCR beta CDR3 amplification used RNA transcripts. The first-round RT-PCR employed HTBI primers together with the Qiagen OneStep RT-PCR kit. A multiplex PCR was then performed as the second round. TCRdb ran MiXCR on the multiplex PCR reads and lists one entry per CDR3 protein. This table holds some 170,000 distinct CDR3 sequences, roughly two fifths found once. The CDR3 runs 14 residues. The V end was cut by 10 bases, the J end by 11 bases, with 21 bases between. CDR1 and CDR2 from the germline V gene are MNHEY and SMNVEV (reference sequence). Other autoimmune diseases, uncontrolled infections, pregnancy or lactation led to the exclusion of patients.

The chain links TRBV27 to TRBJ1-6; perhaps TRBD1 as D (6 bases). The sequencing input was peripheral blood. This TCR derives from a young man with Graves' ophthalmopathy. This CDR3 reads CAIRSTGGEAPLHF. DNA of the CDR3: TGTGCCATCAGATCGACCGGGGGCGAGGCACCCCTCCACTTT.